The source of this TCR beta chain is a study of cytotoxic CD8 clonotypes in ibrutinib-treated CLL. General study points: Once treatment began, public clonotypes, which were uncommon, contracted or stayed stable.

Looked up from germline, CDR1 is SGHVS and CDR2 is FQNEAQ. The ends were cut back, 5 bases at V and 0 bases at J, with 14 bases in the middle. The CDR3 extends over 16 amino acids. Sequencing used immunoSEQ multiplex PCR; TCRdb keeps in-frame clones, though not all of them. Here the sample spans 250,000 to 350,000 clones, 65% to 85% being singletons. This clone has a handful of counts. Its antigen is still unknown. This chain joins TRBV7-8 and TRBJ2-1; perhaps TRBD2 as D (6 bases). The sequencing used PBMCs, collected at disease progression, from a patient treated with ibrutinib. The clonotype was recovered from a human donor with chronic lymphocytic leukemia. The CDR3, as DNA: TGTGCCAGCAGCCACGACGCGGGGCTCTCCTACAATGAGCAGTTCTTC. This gives the protein CASSHDAGLSYNEQFF.